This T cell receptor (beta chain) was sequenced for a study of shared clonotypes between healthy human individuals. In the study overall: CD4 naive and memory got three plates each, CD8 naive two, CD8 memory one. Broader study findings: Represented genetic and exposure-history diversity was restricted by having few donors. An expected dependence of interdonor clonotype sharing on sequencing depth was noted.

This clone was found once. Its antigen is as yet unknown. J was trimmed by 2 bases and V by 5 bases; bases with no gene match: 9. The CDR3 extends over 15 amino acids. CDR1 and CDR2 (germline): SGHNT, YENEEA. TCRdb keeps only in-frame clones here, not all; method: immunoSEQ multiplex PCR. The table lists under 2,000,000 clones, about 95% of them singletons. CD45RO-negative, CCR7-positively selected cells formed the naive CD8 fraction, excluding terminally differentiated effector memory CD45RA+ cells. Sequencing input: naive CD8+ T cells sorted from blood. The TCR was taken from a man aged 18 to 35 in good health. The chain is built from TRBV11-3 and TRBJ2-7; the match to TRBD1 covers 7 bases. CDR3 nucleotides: TGTGCCAGCAGCACCGGGACAGTAGATGCCTACGAGCAGTACTTC. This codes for CASSTGTVDAYEQYF.